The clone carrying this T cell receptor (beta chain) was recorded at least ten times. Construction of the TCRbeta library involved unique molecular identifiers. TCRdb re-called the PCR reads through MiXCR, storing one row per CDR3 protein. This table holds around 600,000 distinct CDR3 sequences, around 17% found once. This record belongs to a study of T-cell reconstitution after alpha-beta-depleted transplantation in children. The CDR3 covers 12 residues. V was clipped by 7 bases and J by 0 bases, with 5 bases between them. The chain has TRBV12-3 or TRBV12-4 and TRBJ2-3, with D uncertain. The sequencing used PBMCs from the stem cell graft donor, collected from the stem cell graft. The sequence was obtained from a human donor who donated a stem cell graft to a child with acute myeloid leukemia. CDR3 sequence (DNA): TGTGCCAGCACTTGGAGCACAGATACGCAGTATTTT. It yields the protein CASTWSTDTQYF.